The 5 T cell receptor beta chains in this list originate from one sample, sequenced in a study of regulatory T cells in long-lasting Graves disease. Combining iRepertoire HTBI primers with Arm-PCR of CDR3 regions, the authors built TCR beta libraries. TCRdb re-analysed the multiplex PCR reads in MiXCR, keeping a single row per CDR3 protein. The sample lists hundreds of thousands of distinct CDR3 sequences; approximately 15% were seen once. Described time point: newly diagnosed GD, antithyroid drugs for less than 3 months. Making the TCR library involved RNA that had been extracted from PBMCs. These data are also associated with another study on T cells in Graves' hyperthyroidism and ophthalmopathy.

Sequencing was performed on peripheral blood mononuclear cells (PBMCs), taken at new diagnosis, from a patient treated with antithyroid drugs. These receptors were obtained from a woman aged 25 to 45 with Graves disease.

This clonotype was detected only a few times. The chain carries TRBV5-1 and TRBJ2-6; D is ambiguous. Germline V gene lookup returns CDR1 SGHRS and CDR2 YFSETQ. The CDR3 is 16 residues long. Trimming removed 0 bases at V and 1 base at J, with 8 bases between. The CDR3 DNA reads TGCGCCAGCAGCTTGGGCGATACATCTGGGGCCAACGTCCTGACTTTC. Amino acids: CASSLGDTSGANVLTF.

This clonotype was seen repeatedly, ten times or more. V is TRBV6-2 or TRBV6-3 and J is TRBJ1-1; D remains unclear. CDR3 size: 14 residues. The germline V gene has CDR1 MNHEY and CDR2 SVGEGT. Trimming took off 4 bases at V and 6 bases at J, with 15 bases between the two ends. In DNA, the CDR3 is TGTGCCAGCAGTTTCAACAGAATTCTGGCTGAAGCTTTCTTT. This gives the protein CASSFNRILAEAFF.

This clonotype came up a few times. Its ends do not fully match the called genes, so a read error is possible. This sequence joins TRBV28 and TRBJ2-1, with D possibly matching TRBD2 (6 bases). The CDR3 contains 11 residues. From germline, CDR1 is MDHEN and CDR2 SYDVKM. For the CDR3, the DNA is TGTGCCAGCATTTTCGAGCGGGCTCAGATCTTC. This gives the protein CASIFERAQIF.

This clonotype was seen only a few times. The rearrangement links TRBV20-1 to TRBJ2-1, with 8 bases lining up with TRBD2. The germline V gene encodes CDR1 DFQATT and CDR2 SNEGSKA (reference sequence). This CDR3 region has 16 residues. The junction had 12 bases not matched to a gene; V was cut back by 4 bases and J by 4 bases. This chain's CDR3 is CSAKKKAGETYNEQFF. The CDR3 nucleotides read TGCAGTGCTAAAAAAAAAGCGGGAGAAACTTACAATGAGCAGTTCTTC.

The gene calls are TRBV6-1 and TRBJ2-5, with a weak D call TRBD2 (5 bases). V lost 6 bases, J lost 1 base, and 21 bases lay in between. The CDR3 is made up of 17 amino acids. Germline V gives CDR1 MNHNS, CDR2 SASEGT. In DNA, the CDR3 is TGTGCCAGCAGCTTCGATCTCGTCCGGGGTGCCCAAGAGACCCAGTACTTC. It translates to CASSFDLVRGAQETQYF.